This TCR beta chain was sequenced during a study of T-cell memory formation after mild COVID-19. Study-wide results and limits: CD4+ contracting clones were found mainly in CM and EM, and CD8+ ones in EMRA.

This clonotype was recorded a few times. No antigen is known for it. There are 15 residues in the CDR3. Trimming cost V 5 bases and J 7 bases; bases outside gene matches: 14. The V gene's germline CDR1 is DFQATT and CDR2 SNEGSKA (reference sequence). It was 5'RACE with constant-segment primers that produced the TCR alpha and TCR beta cDNA libraries, which carried sample barcodes and UMIs. TCRdb recomputed calls from the 5' RACE reads with MiXCR, one row per CDR3 protein. Among 450,000 to 650,000 distinct CDR3 sequences, under 20% were seen once, and the ten largest hold 12%. The sequencing input was PBMCs or a T cell subset sorted from them (not recorded which). The V call is TRBV20-1, the J call TRBJ2-1, with 7 bases that match TRBD2. This clonotype was obtained from an adult woman who had mild COVID-19 (a few samples of this study predate the infection). Cell type and time point are not known. This CDR3 is CSARSLAAQRNEQFF. The CDR3 DNA is TGCAGTGCTCGAAGTCTAGCGGCCCAACGGAATGAGCAGTTCTTC.